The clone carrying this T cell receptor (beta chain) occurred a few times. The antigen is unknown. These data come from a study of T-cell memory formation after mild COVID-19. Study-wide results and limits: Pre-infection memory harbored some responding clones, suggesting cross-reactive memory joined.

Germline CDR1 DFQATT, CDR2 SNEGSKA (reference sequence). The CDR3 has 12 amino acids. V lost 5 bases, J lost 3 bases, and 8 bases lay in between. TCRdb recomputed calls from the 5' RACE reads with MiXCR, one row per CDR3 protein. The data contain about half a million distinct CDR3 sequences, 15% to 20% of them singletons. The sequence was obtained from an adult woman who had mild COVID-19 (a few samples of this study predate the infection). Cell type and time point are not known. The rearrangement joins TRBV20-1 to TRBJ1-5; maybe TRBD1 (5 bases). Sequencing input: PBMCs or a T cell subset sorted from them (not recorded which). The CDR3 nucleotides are TGCAGTGCTTGGGACTTCAATCAGCCCCAGCATTTT. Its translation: CSAWDFNQPQHF.